The 30 T cell receptor beta chains below were found in one sample sequenced in a study of tissue T cells after allogeneic stem cell transplantation. The sample's time point: mouse harvest day 14 after allogeneic transplant. Mouse grafts combined 10^7 T-cell-depleted bone marrow cells with 10^6 splenic CD5+ T cells. Profiled with immunoSEQ multiplex PCR; TCRdb holds only in-frame clones, not every one. The sample includes 7,000 to 8,000 clones, around 37% seen only once; the top ten take 3% to 3.5%. The sample comprised skin. The receptors were gathered from a female BALB/c mouse given C57BL/6 T cells with graft-versus-host disease after an allogeneic hematopoietic cell transplant.

Worth noting for this clone: The genes and germline here are from mouse. The CDR3 end lies 1 residue beyond the end of the read and is filled in from the germline J gene. This rearrangement joins TRBV26 to TRBJ2-4; D unclear. Trimming left V 1 base short and J 0 bases short, with 2 bases between. The CDR3 consists of 13 residues. The germline gives CDR1 KGHPV, CDR2 FQNQEV (reference sequence). The CDR3 DNA, read in part, is TGTGCCAGCAGTCTGTTGAGTCAAAACACCTTGTAC. This codes for CASSLLSQNTLY. The complete CDR3 sequence is CASSLLSQNTLYF.

Concerning this clone: Gene names follow the mouse nomenclature. CDR3 in amino acids: CASSRSHNERLFF. Partial CDR3 DNA: TGTGCCAGCAGTCGCTCACACAACGAAAGATTATTT. The rearrangement uses TRBV26 and TRBJ1-4; D not resolved. The read is 1 residue too short to cover the CDR3 end, so that end is filled in from the germline J gene. Germline CDR1 reads KGHPV; CDR2 reads FQNQEV (reference sequence). Trimming removed 4 bases from V and 4 bases from J, with 7 bases in between. The CDR3 is made up of 13 amino acids. The variable domain in full, with the rest retrieved from reference TRBV26 and TRBJ1-4, is NSKVIQTPRYLVKGQGQKAKMRCIPEKGHPVVFWYQQNKNNEFKFLINFQNQEVLQQIDMTEKRFSAECPSNSPCSLEIQSSEAGDSALYLCASSRSHNERLFFGHGTKLSVL.

This clone appeared a few times. All gene names here are mouse names. The read stops 1 residue short of the end of the CDR3; the missing end is completed from the germline J gene. V is TRBV16 and J is TRBJ2-7; D gene ambiguous. With 4 bases removed from V and 0 bases from J, the gap between germline ends came to 4 bases. Germline-derived CDR1 and CDR2 are SGHSA and FRNQAP. This CDR3 region has 12 residues. CDR3 DNA, as far as it was read: TGTGCAAGCAGCTCAAGCTCCTATGAACAGTAC. This codes for CASSSSSYEQY. The whole CDR3 sequence reads CASSSSSYEQYF.

This clone is medium-sized (0.01 to 0.1%). Mouse gene names apply. The CDR3 end is not reached by the read, which stops 1 residue before it; the germline J gene fills it in. J is TRBJ2-3 and V is TRBV16; D call uncertain. V gave up 2 bases and J gave up 0 bases, with 6 bases separating them. The CDR3 consists of 14 residues. Germline V CDR1 and CDR2: SGHSA, FRNQAP. The CDR3 bases that were read are TGTGCAAGCAGCTTATCCAGTAGTGCAGAAACGCTGTAT. It codes for CASSLSSSAETLY. In full, the CDR3 reads CASSLSSSAETLYF.

Note on this clone: Genes and germline are mouse. The read ends 1 residue shy of where the CDR3 ends; the end is completed using the germline J gene. V usage is TRBV3 and J usage is TRBJ1-4, with D perhaps matching TRBD1 (6 bases). Germline values: CDR1 SNHLY, CDR2 FYNGKV (reference sequence). Between the trimmed V and J ends, which lost 5 bases and 0 bases, there was a span of 13 bases. The CDR3 runs 16 residues. The CDR3 DNA, read in part, is TGTGCCAGCAGCCATCCGGGACAATTTTCCAACGAAAGATTATTT. Its protein product is CASSHPGQFSNERLF. The complete CDR3 protein is CASSHPGQFSNERLFF.

Points on this clone: Genes here carry mouse names. The read ends 1 residue before the CDR3 terminus; that terminus is restored from the germline J gene. The chain uses TRBV23 and TRBJ2-5; the table's D gene call, TRBD2, was not cross checked with the DNA. There are 14 residues in the CDR3. The V gene's germline CDR1 is KGHTA and CDR2 FQNQQP. CDR3 bases read: TGCTCCAGCAGAGGACTGGGGGGGAGGAACACCCAGTAC. Protein product: CSSRGLGGRNTQY. Given in full, the CDR3 is CSSRGLGGRNTQYF.

A note on this clone: Mouse names are used for the genes. The missing CDR3 end, 1 residue past where the read stops, is filled in from the germline J gene. The rearrangement joins TRBV3 to TRBJ2-4, with D maybe TRBD1 (6 bases). This CDR3 has 15 amino acids. The V end was cut by 6 bases, the J end by 1 base, with 14 bases between. Germline V gives CDR1 SNHLY, CDR2 FYNGKV (reference sequence). The CDR3 sequence: CASRSRQEGQNTLYF. CDR3 DNA (partial): TGTGCCAGCAGATCACGACAGGAGGGTCAAAACACCTTGTAC. The full variable domain, rest sourced from reference TRBV3 and TRBJ2-4, is GPKVLQIPSHQIIDMGQMVTLNCDPVSNHLYFYWYKQILGQQMEFLVNFYNGKVMEKSKLFKDQFSVERPDGSYFTLKIQPTALEDSAVYFCASRSRQEGQNTLYFGAGTRLSVL.

Only a few counts were recorded for this clone. Genes here carry mouse names. The read terminates 1 residue ahead of where the CDR3 ends, so the germline J gene completes it. The V gene is TRBV16, the J gene TRBJ2-7; unclear D gene. The V gene's germline CDR1 is SGHSA and CDR2 FRNQAP. This CDR3 has 13 amino acids. V was cut by 1 base and J by 0 bases, with 4 bases left in between. This CDR3 reads CASSLGGSYEQYF. The covered CDR3 bases are TGTGCAAGCAGCTTAGGGGGCTCCTATGAACAGTAC.

A remark on this clone: Here the gene names and germline are mouse. With the read ending 1 residue before the CDR3 end, the germline J gene is used to fill in that end. The V call is TRBV26, the J call TRBJ2-1, with D unresolved. Deletions cut 0 bases from V and 8 bases from J, with 5 bases between. The germline gives CDR1 KGHPV, CDR2 FQNQEV (reference sequence). The CDR3 is 12 residues long. The CDR3 reads CASSLSTTEQFF. CDR3 DNA (partial): TGTGCCAGCAGTCTGTCCACAACTGAGCAGTTC.

This clone was seen a few times. Here the gene names and germline are mouse. The missing CDR3 end, 1 residue past where the read stops, is filled in from the germline J gene. The genes are TRBV26 and TRBJ1-4; the D is unclear. V lost 4 bases, J lost 4 bases, and 7 bases lay in between. The CDR3 covers 13 residues. The germline V gene encodes CDR1 KGHPV and CDR2 FQNQEV (reference sequence). CDR3 sequence: CASSPTYNERLFF. Partial CDR3 DNA: TGTGCCAGCAGTCCGACATACAACGAAAGATTATTT.

Worth noting for this clone: The gene names given are mouse names. The CDR3 extends 1 residue past the end of the read, so its final part is completed from the germline J gene. V gene TRBV23 combines with J gene TRBJ2-3; the table gives TRBD2 as D, unverified against the DNA. The CDR3 has 17 amino acids. Germline CDR1 is KGHTA and CDR2 is FQNQQP. The part of the CDR3 DNA that was read is TGCTCCAGCAGTCAAGAGGGGACTGGGGGGTTTGCAGAAACGCTGTAT. The encoded protein is CSSSQEGTGGFAETLY. The CDR3, in full, reads CSSSQEGTGGFAETLYF.

As to this clone: Here the gene names and germline are mouse. Read coverage stops 1 residue before the CDR3 terminus; the germline J gene supplies the remainder. V and J are TRBV15 and TRBJ2-5, with D possibly matching TRBD2 (6 bases). V was pared by 0 bases and J by 6 bases, with 10 bases between. Germline values: CDR1 SGHND, CDR2 FRSKSL. This CDR3 has 14 residues. CDR3 protein: CASSLAGLRDTQYF. CDR3 DNA, as far as it was read: TGTGCCAGCAGTTTAGCGGGACTCCGGGACACCCAGTAC.

A word on this clone: Gene names are mouse gene names. CDR3 sequence: CASSRTGVSYEQYF. The DNA read from the CDR3 is TGTGCCAGCTCTCGGACTGGGGTCTCCTATGAACAGTAC. This chain uses TRBV12-2 with TRBJ2-7, with 9 positions matching TRBD2. Read coverage stops 1 residue before the CDR3 terminus; the germline J gene supplies the remainder. Trimming took 2 bases from V and 0 from J; bases not matched to a gene: 1. The CDR3 totals 14 residues. Germline V gene sequence: CDR1 SGHLS, CDR2 HYDKME.

A few counts support this clone. The genes are named according to mouse. The read gets to within 1 residue of the CDR3 end, and the germline J gene fills in the rest. The chain is built from TRBV23 and TRBJ2-2; the D call in the table, TRBD1, was not verified against the DNA. The CDR3 sequence is 14 residues long. Germline CDR1 reads KGHTA; CDR2 reads FQNQQP. The part of the CDR3 DNA that was read is TGCTCCAGCAGTCGGACAACAAACACCGGGCAGCTCTAC. It specifies CSSSRTTNTGQLY. The whole CDR3 protein reads CSSSRTTNTGQLYF.

This clone was seen more than once but under ten times. The listed genes are named as in mouse. With the read ending 1 residue before the CDR3 end, the germline J gene is used to fill in that end. The chain uses TRBV24 and TRBJ2-1; 12 bases line up with TRBD2. The CDR3 totals 16 residues. The germline gives CDR1 KGHTA, CDR2 FRNEEI. Unmatched junction bases numbered 4, after V lost 6 bases and J lost 1 base. CDR3 residues: CASRPGLGGNYAEQFF. The CDR3 bases that were read are TGTGCCAGCAGGCCGGGACTGGGGGGCAACTATGCTGAGCAGTTC.

Worth noting for this clone: The germline and genes are mouse ones. From the germline J gene comes the end of the CDR3, since the read stops 1 residue before it. This sequence joins TRBV1 and TRBJ2-2; D remains ambiguous. Trimming took off 1 base at V and 7 bases at J, with 1 base between the two ends. There are 11 residues in the CDR3. CDR1 and CDR2 from the germline V gene are NSQYPW and LRSPGD (reference sequence). The part of the CDR3 DNA that was read is TGCACCTGCAGTGCAGTCGGGCAGCTCTAC. The encoded protein is CTCSAVGQLY. The whole CDR3 sequence is CTCSAVGQLYF.

By share, this clone ranks as medium-sized. Gene names are mouse gene names. The read gets to within 1 residue of the CDR3 end, and the germline J gene fills in the rest. The V and J genes are TRBV13-3 and TRBJ2-7; D perhaps matches TRBD1 (5 bases). The CDR3 loop spans 13 amino acids. Trimming took 3 bases from V and 3 from J, leaving 10 bases between them. Germline V CDR1 and CDR2: NNHDY, SYVADS. The CDR3 region is CASSVGQIYEQYF. Partial CDR3 DNA: TGTGCCAGCAGTGTTGGACAAATCTATGAACAGTAC.

By sample fraction, this clone is medium-sized. Gene names and germline match the mouse. The observed sequence ends 1 residue before the CDR3 terminus, with the missing tail filled in from the germline J gene. The chain couples TRBV13-3 to TRBJ2-3; 10 nucleotides line up with TRBD2. V shed 2 bases and J 9 bases; nucleotides not matched to a gene: 9. This CDR3 region has 15 residues. Germline V gene data show CDR1 as NNHDY and CDR2 as SYVADS. The CDR3: CASSDLGGREDTLYF. Incomplete CDR3 DNA: TGTGCCAGCAGTGACCTGGGGGGGCGCGAAGATACGCTGTAT.

This clone was picked up one time. Gene names follow the mouse nomenclature. The CDR3 end falls 1 residue outside the read, so it is completed with the germline J gene. The chain couples TRBV26 to TRBJ2-4; D is perhaps TRBD1 or TRBD2 (5 bases each). Germline values: CDR1 KGHPV, CDR2 FQNQEV (reference sequence). V lost 2 bases and J lost 0, with 6 bases in between. CDR3 length: 14 amino acids. CDR3 DNA, as far as it was read: TGTGCCAGCAGTCTGGGGGCTAGTCAAAACACCTTGTAC. This translates into CASSLGASQNTLY. The whole CDR3 protein reads CASSLGASQNTLYF.

With regard to this clone: Mouse gene names and germline throughout. Read data end 1 residue before the CDR3 end; the end is taken from the germline J gene. The J gene is TRBJ1-2, the V gene TRBV5, with a weak D call TRBD1 (5 bases). CDR1 LGHNA and CDR2 YNLKQL come from the germline V gene (reference sequence). The length of the CDR3 is 15 residues. Trimming took 0 bases from V and 0 from J, leaving 8 bases between them. The chain's CDR3 is CASSQDPGANSDYTF. The covered CDR3 bases are TGTGCCAGCAGCCAAGATCCGGGGGCAAACTCCGACTACACC.

Notes on this clone: The genes are named according to mouse. Read coverage stops 1 residue before the CDR3 terminus; the germline J gene supplies the remainder. The chain employs TRBV4 and TRBJ2-1, with D tentatively TRBD2 (6 bases). Germline V gene sequence: CDR1 LGHDT, CDR2 YNNKQL (reference sequence). The V end lost 4 bases, the J end lost 0 bases, and 7 bases lay between the germline ends. The CDR3 covers 14 residues. The CDR3 here is CASSLGVNYAEQFF. CDR3 DNA (partial): TGTGCCAGCAGCTTGGGGGTTAACTATGCTGAGCAGTTC.

This clone was detected once. Mouse names are used for the genes. The sequence runs out 1 residue before the end of the CDR3; the remainder is reconstructed from the germline J gene. The rearrangement uses TRBV1 and TRBJ1-1, with a possible D match to TRBD1 (6 bases). V lost 4 bases to trimming and J lost 0 bases, with 9 bases between them. In germline, CDR1 is NSQYPW, CDR2 LRSPGD (reference sequence). This CDR3 has 14 amino acids. CDR3 residues: CTCSVGTSNTEVFF. The part of the CDR3 DNA that was read is TGCACCTGCAGTGTCGGGACATCAAACACAGAAGTCTTC.

By proportion, this clone is medium-sized. Germline and genes here are mouse. The CDR3 is cut off 1 residue early in the read; its end comes from the germline J gene. The chain uses TRBV24 and TRBJ1-1; no reliable D call. This CDR3 is built from 13 residues. In germline, CDR1 is KGHTA, CDR2 FRNEEI. Trimming shortened V by 1 base and J by 1 base, and 4 bases separated the two germline ends. The CDR3 protein is CASSLSRNTEVFF. The covered CDR3 bases are TGTGCCAGCAGTCTGTCCAGGAACACAGAAGTCTTC.

Regarding this clone: Germline and genes here are mouse. Read coverage stops 1 residue before the CDR3 terminus; the germline J gene supplies the remainder. The chain has TRBV26 and TRBJ2-7; D may be TRBD1 (6 bases). V dropped 3 bases and J dropped 2 bases, with 11 bases sitting between them. Per the germline V gene, CDR1 is KGHPV and CDR2 is FQNQEV (reference sequence). This CDR3 is 14 amino acids long. CDR3 DNA (partial): TGTGCCAGCAGTCTAAGGGACAATCCCTATGAACAGTAC. The encoded protein is CASSLRDNPYEQY. The complete CDR3 reads CASSLRDNPYEQYF.

Turning to this clone: Gene names are the mouse ones. Coverage ceases 1 residue before the CDR3 finishes, and the germline J gene fills in the end. The chain employs TRBV26 and TRBJ2-7; D possibly corresponds to TRBD1 (5 bases). Germline V gene data show CDR1 as KGHPV and CDR2 as FQNQEV (reference sequence). The germline V and J ends were trimmed by 2 bases and 0 bases, with 8 bases remaining between them. This CDR3 spans 14 amino acids. CDR3 DNA (partial): TGTGCCAGCAGTCTGGGACATAGCTCCTATGAACAGTAC. Amino acid sequence: CASSLGHSSYEQY. The complete CDR3 sequence is CASSLGHSSYEQYF.

Comments on this clone: Mouse gene names and germline throughout. The sequenced fragment ends 1 residue before the CDR3 boundary, so the rest is inferred from the germline J gene. The genes are TRBV12-2 and TRBJ2-5; D not certain. The germline V gene encodes CDR1 SGHLS and CDR2 HYDKME. Trimming pared 4 bases from V and 2 bases from J, leaving 12 bases between. CDR3 length: 14 amino acids. The CDR3 is CASSMEGRQDTQYF. The sequenced part of the CDR3 DNA is TGTGCCAGCTCCATGGAGGGTCGCCAAGACACCCAGTAC.

This clone was seen more than once but under ten times. The gene names here belong to mouse. Read data end 1 residue before the CDR3 end; the end is taken from the germline J gene. The V call is TRBV26, the J call TRBJ2-1, with D perhaps matching TRBD1 (5 bases). This CDR3 is built from 12 residues. Trimming removed 7 bases at V and 3 bases at J, with 7 bases between. Per germline, CDR1 KGHPV and CDR2 FQNQEV (reference sequence). The CDR3 sequence: CASTQVYAEQFF. CDR3 DNA (partial): TGTGCCAGCACACAGGTCTATGCTGAGCAGTTC. Based on the CDR3 plus reference TRBV26 and TRBJ2-1, the full variable domain is NSKVIQTPRYLVKGQGQKAKMRCIPEKGHPVVFWYQQNKNNEFKFLINFQNQEVLQQIDMTEKRFSAECPSNSPCSLEIQSSEAGDSALYLCASTQVYAEQFFGPGTRLTVL.

On this clone: Gene names refer to mouse genes. From the germline J gene comes the end of the CDR3, since the read stops 1 residue before it. The V gene is TRBV13-1, the J gene TRBJ2-7; D tentatively reads TRBD1 or TRBD2 (5 bases each). The ends were cut back, 0 bases at V and 4 bases at J, with 11 bases in the middle. This CDR3 region has 14 residues. From germline, CDR1 is NSHNY and CDR2 SYGAGN. The CDR3 region is CASSDGGRGYEQYF. The sequenced CDR3 bases are TGTGCCAGCAGTGATGGGGGCCGGGGATATGAACAGTAC.

As to this clone: Gene labels here are mouse ones. The DNA read from the CDR3 is TGTGCAAGCAGCTTAGGGGAAGTCTTC. This gives the protein CASSLGEVF. The CDR3, in full, reads CASSLGEVFF. The rearrangement links TRBV16 to TRBJ1-1; no definite D call. The DNA ends 1 residue before the CDR3 does, and the rest of the CDR3 is filled in from the germline J gene. From germline, CDR1 is SGHSA and CDR2 FRNQAP. Trimming stripped 1 base from V and 8 bases from J, with 2 bases between. This CDR3 has 10 residues.

In the case of this clone: The germline and genes are mouse ones. Coverage ceases 1 residue before the CDR3 finishes, and the germline J gene fills in the end. This chain links TRBV5 with TRBJ1-2, with 8 bases matching TRBD1. The trim removed 6 bases at V and 4 bases at J, leaving 4 bases unmatched. Germline CDR1 is LGHNA and CDR2 is YNLKQL (reference sequence). The CDR3 covers 13 residues. This CDR3 is CASRPDRVSDYTF. The DNA read from the CDR3 is TGTGCCAGCAGACCGGACAGGGTCTCCGACTACACC.